The 7 T cell receptor beta chains presented below share a single source sample, sequenced in a study of beta chain features in type 1 diabetes. What these receptors recognize is not known. Study-wide points: Shorter TCRB CDR3s, moderately but significantly so, marked every one of the four CD4+ subsets in Type 1 diabetes patients.

The whole isolated RNA underwent reverse transcription, so sequencing captured expressed TCRB transcripts. Measured with immunoSEQ multiplex PCR; TCRdb has only the in-frame clones, and not every one. The data show hundreds of thousands of clones, roughly an eighth seen once. The sample taken for sequencing was naive CD4+ T cells from blood. The receptor source for this set is a man younger than 45 with type 1 diabetes.

V usage is TRBV9 and J usage is TRBJ2-1; possible D gene TRBD2, 5 bases. The V and J ends lost 0 bases and 0 bases respectively, with 16 bases between them. Germline assignment: CDR1 SGDLS and CDR2 YYNGEE. CDR3 length: 18 amino acids. CDR3 coding DNA: TGTGCCAGCAGCGTAGGATCCCTAGCTGCTAACTCCTACAATGAGCAGTTCTTC. This sequence encodes CASSVGSLAANSYNEQFF.

A few counts support this clone. V usage is TRBV19 and J usage is TRBJ2-2, with 8 bases lining up with TRBD2. The J segment lost 0 bases and the V segment lost 5 bases, leaving 8 bases of the junction unmatched. This CDR3 spans 17 amino acids. Germline assignment: CDR1 LNHDA and CDR2 SQIVND (reference sequence). CDR3 coding DNA: TGTGCCAGTAGTGTATTCACGGGAGGGCCGAACACCGGGGAGCTGTTTTTT. This codes for CASSVFTGGPNTGELFF.

This clone was seen only a few times. V usage is TRBV5-1 and J usage is TRBJ2-5, with 9 bases lining up with TRBD1. This CDR3 is built from 16 residues. Unmatched junction bases numbered 5, after V lost 1 base and J lost 1 base. Germline-derived CDR1 and CDR2 are SGHRS and YFSETQ. CDR3 protein: CASSLFGQGSQETQYF. The DNA for the CDR3 is TGCGCCAGCAGCTTGTTCGGACAGGGGAGCCAAGAGACCCAGTACTTC. The full variable domain, in which reference TRBV5-1 and TRBJ2-5 provide the parts outside the CDR3, is KAGVTQTPRYLIKTRGQQVTLSCSPISGHRSVSWYQQTPGQGLQFLFEYFSETQRNKGNFPGRFSGRQFSNSRSEMNVSTLELGDSALYLCASSLFGQGSQETQYFGPGTRLLVL.

The V and J genes are TRBV7-9 and TRBJ2-1, with a possible D match to TRBD2 (5 bases). The CDR3 contains 13 residues. Trimming removed 7 bases at V and 8 bases at J, with 15 bases between. Germline V gives CDR1 SEHNR, CDR2 FQNEAQ (reference sequence). The CDR3 region is CASIPPAGDEQFF. CDR3 bases: TGTGCCAGCATCCCACCGGCGGGCGATGAGCAGTTCTTC.

With respect to this clone: In the same sample, other DNA sequences code for this CDR3. V and J are TRBV2 and TRBJ2-7; D possibly corresponds to TRBD1 (5 bases). This CDR3 is built from 13 residues. Per germline, CDR1 SNHLY and CDR2 FYNNEI. Trimming removed 4 bases at V and 2 bases at J, with 9 bases between. CDR3 sequence reads: CASSGQGPYEQYF. The CDR3 DNA follows: TGTGCCAGCAGTGGGCAGGGTCCCTACGAGCAGTACTTC. Supplemented by reference TRBV2 and TRBJ2-7, the full variable domain reads EPEVTQTPSHQVTQMGQEVILRCVPISNHLYFYWYRQILGQKVEFLVSFYNNEISEKSEIFDDQFSVERPDGSNFTLKIRSTKLEDSAMYFCASSGQGPYEQYFGPGTRLTVT.

The chain employs TRBV11-2 and TRBJ1-2; D is perhaps TRBD1 (6 bases). CDR3 length: 16 amino acids. With 1 base removed from V and 4 bases from J, the gap between germline ends came to 16 bases. The germline CDR1 and CDR2 sequences are SGHAT and FQNNGV. In DNA form, the CDR3 reads TGTGCCAGCAGCTTAGGGAGTCCAGGGGCGGTCTATGGCTACACCTTC. Amino acid sequence: CASSLGSPGAVYGYTF.

This rearrangement joins TRBV28 to TRBJ2-7; 9 bases are a match to TRBD1. Trimming at V came to 5 bases and at J to 5 bases, leaving 10 bases not matched to a gene. Germline lookup yields CDR1 MDHEN and CDR2 SYDVKM. The length of the CDR3 is 15 residues. The CDR3 DNA reads as TGTGCCAGCAGTCCTTGGACAGGGGAGCGTGACGAGCAGTACTTC. Encoded protein: CASSPWTGERDEQYF.